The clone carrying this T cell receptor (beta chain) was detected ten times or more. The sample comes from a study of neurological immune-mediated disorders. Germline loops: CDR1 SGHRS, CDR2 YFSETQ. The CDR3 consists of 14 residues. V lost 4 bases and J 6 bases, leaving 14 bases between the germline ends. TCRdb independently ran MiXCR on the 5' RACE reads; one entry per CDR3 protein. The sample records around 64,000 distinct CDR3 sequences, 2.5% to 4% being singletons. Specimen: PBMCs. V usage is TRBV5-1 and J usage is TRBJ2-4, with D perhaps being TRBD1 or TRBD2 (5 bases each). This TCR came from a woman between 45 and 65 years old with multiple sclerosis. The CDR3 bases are TGCGCCAGCAGCGACGCCGGGACGACAAACATTCAGTACTTC. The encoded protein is CASSDAGTTNIQYF.